Below are 32 T cell receptor beta chains sequenced from a single sample in a study of blood T cell repertoires in COVID-19. Measured with immunoSEQ multiplex PCR; TCRdb has only the in-frame clones, and not every one. The table lists 60,000 or so clones, around 91% of them singletons. Sequenced input: peripheral blood. The receptors shown here come from a man aged 60-69 years with active COVID-19.

This clone was recorded once. The CDR3 region is CASSRFGKEENEQFF. CDR3 nucleotide sequence: TGTGCCAGCAGCCGATTTGGCAAGGAGGAGAATGAGCAGTTCTTC. V is TRBV9 and J is TRBJ2-1; a possible D gene is TRBD2 (5 bases). V shed 4 bases and J shed 7 bases, with 18 bases lying between them. The CDR3 consists of 15 residues. CDR1 SGDLS and CDR2 YYNGEE come from the germline V gene.

The chain has TRBV6-5 and TRBJ2-7; 7 bases are a match to TRBD1. CDR1 and CDR2 (germline): MNHEY, SVGAGI. The CDR3 is made up of 13 amino acids. V gave up 5 bases and J gave up 3 bases; unmatched junction bases: 4. The CDR3 region has the DNA TGTGCCAGCAGTAGGGACAGCTTCTACGAGCAGTACTTC. Translation gives CASSRDSFYEQYF.

The V gene is TRBV28, the J gene TRBJ1-1; D remains ambiguous. V was clipped by 4 bases and J by 8 bases, with 11 bases between them. The CDR3 consists of 12 residues. CDR1 and CDR2 from the germline V gene are MDHEN and SYDVKM. CDR3 amino acids: CASSSVTAEAFF. The CDR3 nucleotides are TGTGCCAGCAGTTCCGTCACAGCCGAAGCTTTCTTT.

V is TRBV27 and J is TRBJ1-6; D might be TRBD1 (5 bases). V was trimmed by 0 bases and J by 6 bases, leaving 15 bases between them. From germline, CDR1 is MNHEY and CDR2 SMNVEV (reference sequence). The CDR3 contains 17 residues. The CDR3 region has the DNA TGTGCCAGCAGTTTATCGGTTGGGGCAGGGTTTAATTCACCCCTCCACTTT. It encodes CASSLSVGAGFNSPLHF.

The chain recombines TRBV6-5 with TRBJ2-7, with 8 bases fitting TRBD2. The V segment lost 0 bases and the J segment 4 bases; nucleotides outside the gene matches: 8. The V gene's germline CDR1 is MNHEY and CDR2 SVGAGI. The CDR3 runs 16 residues. The CDR3 is CASSYSRLAWLYEQYF. In DNA, the CDR3 is TGTGCCAGCAGTTACTCCCGACTAGCGTGGTTGTACGAGCAGTACTTC.

The chain links TRBV5-5 to TRBJ2-3; TRBD2 agrees at 8 bases. Looked up from germline, CDR1 is SGHKS and CDR2 is YYEKEE (reference sequence). After removal of 0 bases from V and 0 bases from J, the junction contained 3 bases not matched to a gene. The CDR3 extends over 16 amino acids. CDR3 region: CASSLELAVSTDTQYF. The CDR3 DNA sequence: TGTGCCAGCAGCTTGGAACTAGCGGTTAGCACAGATACGCAGTATTTT.

The chain joins TRBV30 to TRBJ2-1, with TRBD1 as a possible D gene (5 bases). Germline V gene lookup returns CDR1 GTSNPN and CDR2 SVGIG (reference sequence). This CDR3 has 14 residues. With 2 bases removed from V and 6 bases from J, the gap between germline ends came to 14 bases. CDR3 loop: CAWSHGHHSNEQFF. Here the CDR3 DNA reads TGTGCCTGGAGTCATGGACACCACTCCAATGAGCAGTTCTTC.

Here the CDR3 reads CASSFTGSNEKLFF. The DNA for the CDR3 is TGTGCCAGCAGCTTTACAGGTTCTAATGAAAAACTGTTTTTT. The chain is built from TRBV5-4 and TRBJ1-4, with D tentatively TRBD1 (5 bases). In germline, CDR1 is SGHNT, CDR2 YYREEE (reference sequence). V shed 2 bases and J shed 3 bases, with 8 bases lying between them. This CDR3 is 14 amino acids long.

The V and J genes are TRBV28 and TRBJ2-5, with 9 bases that match TRBD1. With V trimmed by 5 bases and J by 5 bases, 6 bases remained unmatched. The CDR3 sequence is 14 residues long. The V gene's germline CDR1 is MDHEN and CDR2 SYDVKM. CDR3 in DNA: TGTGCCAGCAGTACGACAGGGGGAGGGGAGACCCAGTACTTC. Amino acid sequence: CASSTTGGGETQYF.

This sequence joins TRBV9 and TRBJ2-3; 8 bases align to TRBD2. This CDR3 spans 16 amino acids. V was clipped by 2 bases and J by 6 bases; unmatched bases: 11. From germline, CDR1 is SGDLS and CDR2 YYNGEE. The CDR3 DNA reads as TGTGCCAGCAGCGTGCGGGAGGCCCGAACCGCGGATACGCAGTATTTT. Its protein product is CASSVREARTADTQYF. Full variable domain (remainder filled in from reference TRBV9 and TRBJ2-3): DSGVTQTPKHLITATGQRVTLRCSPRSGDLSVYWYQQSLDQGLQFLIQYYNGEERAKGNILERFSAQQFPDLHSELNLSSLELGDSALYFCASSVREARTADTQYFGPGTRLTVL.

This chain connects TRBV9 to TRBJ2-7; 9 bases map to TRBD1. Germline CDR1 is SGDLS and CDR2 is YYNGEE. The CDR3 is 14 amino acids. After removal of 4 bases from V and 12 bases from J, the junction contained 14 bases not matched to a gene. CDR3 sequence reads: CASSPRTGEPTRYF. In DNA, the CDR3 is TGTGCCAGCAGCCCCCGGACAGGGGAACCTACTCGGTACTTC.

The V gene is TRBV21-1, the J gene TRBJ1-5; the D call in the table, TRBD1, was not verified against the DNA. TRBV21-1 is labeled a pseudogene. The CDR3 spans 16 residues. This CDR3 reads CASSVWDSPWNQPQHF. CDR3 nucleotide sequence: TGTGCCAGCAGCGTGTGGGACAGTCCATGGAATCAGCCCCAGCATTTT.

This clone was recorded once. V usage is TRBV7-6 and J usage is TRBJ2-3, with D possibly matching TRBD2 (5 bases). This CDR3 is built from 15 residues. The germline V and J ends were trimmed by 0 bases and 0 bases, with 7 bases remaining between them. From germline, CDR1 is SGHVS and CDR2 FNYEAQ. This chain's CDR3 is CASSLATGSTDTQYF. CDR3 in DNA: TGTGCCAGCAGCTTAGCGACGGGAAGCACAGATACGCAGTATTTT. The variable domain in full, completed from reference TRBV7-6 and TRBJ2-3, reads GAGVSQSPRYKVTKRGQDVALRCDPISGHVSLYWYRQALGQGPEFLTYFNYEAQQDKSGLPNDRFSAERPEGSISTLTIQRTEQRDSAMYRCASSLATGSTDTQYFGPGTRLTVL.

This sequence joins TRBV18 and TRBJ2-5, with 10 nucleotides matching TRBD1. The J segment lost 1 base and the V segment lost 3 bases, leaving 2 bases of the junction unmatched. Germline V lookup: CDR1 KGHSH, CDR2 LQKENI. The CDR3 has 15 residues. CDR3 in amino acids: CASSPTGGSQETQYF. The CDR3 nucleotides are TGTGCCAGCTCACCGACAGGGGGCTCCCAAGAGACCCAGTACTTC.

V gene TRBV5-4 combines with J gene TRBJ2-5, with D unclear. Trimming shortened V by 1 base and J by 2 bases, and 6 bases separated the two germline ends. From germline, CDR1 is SGHNT and CDR2 YYREEE (reference sequence). The CDR3 has 13 amino acids. CDR3 DNA sequence: TGTGCCAGCAGCTTGACAGATCAAGAGACCCAGTACTTC. Translating it yields CASSLTDQETQYF.

The V call is TRBV27, the J call TRBJ2-7; weak D call: TRBD2 (5 bases). The ends were cut back, 5 bases at V and 4 bases at J, with 15 bases in the middle. CDR3 length: 14 residues. The V gene's germline CDR1 is MNHEY and CDR2 SMNVEV (reference sequence). The CDR3 here is CASSLDPREYEQYF. The CDR3 DNA is TGTGCCAGCAGTCTGGATCCCCGGGAATACGAGCAGTACTTC.

This clone has only a few counts. CDR3 coding DNA: TGTGCCAGCATCGGCGGGGCTGGGAACACCGGGGAGCTGTTTTTT. Protein sequence: CASIGGAGNTGELFF. The chain joins TRBV25-1 to TRBJ2-2, with D perhaps matching TRBD2 (6 bases). Germline V CDR1 and CDR2: MGHDK, SYGVNS. The V end was cut by 7 bases, the J end by 1 base, with 13 bases between. This CDR3 spans 15 amino acids.

This clone was counted once. This chain joins TRBV28 and TRBJ1-4; D is undetermined. The V end lost 3 bases, the J end lost 8 bases, and 13 bases lay between the germline ends. The CDR3 totals 14 residues. Germline V gene lookup returns CDR1 MDHEN and CDR2 SYDVKM. The CDR3 loop reads CASSFRSRREKLFF. CDR3 DNA sequence: TGTGCCAGCAGTTTCAGGTCTAGGAGGGAAAAACTGTTTTTT.

V and J are TRBV20-1 and TRBJ2-4; unclear D gene. The V end lost 3 bases, the J end lost 0 bases, and 12 bases lay between the germline ends. In germline, CDR1 is DFQATT, CDR2 SNEGSKA (reference sequence). CDR3 size: 15 residues. Written as DNA, the CDR3 is TGCAGTGCTAGTGGCGCGGTAATAGCCAAAAACATTCAGTACTTC. It specifies CSASGAVIAKNIQYF.

V and J are TRBV7-3 and TRBJ2-2, with 10 bases aligning to TRBD1. This CDR3 comprises 15 residues. CDR1 and CDR2 (germline): SGHTA, FQGTGA. V dropped 5 bases and J dropped 6; count of bases not matched to a gene: 6. CDR3 sequence (DNA): TGTGCCAGCAGCGGAGGGACAGGGGTATCCGGGGAGCTGTTTTTT. Translation gives CASSGGTGVSGELFF.

In its sample, this clone was seen once. The chain is built from TRBV19 and TRBJ2-2, with TRBD1 matching over 10 bases. Germline V gene data show CDR1 as LNHDA and CDR2 as SQIVND (reference sequence). This CDR3 has 16 residues. Germline trimming cut 4 bases from V and 4 bases from J; bases unmatched to any gene: 6. The CDR3 spells CASSTRQGASTGELFF. As DNA, the CDR3 is TGTGCCAGTAGTACCCGACAGGGGGCCAGCACCGGGGAGCTGTTTTTT.

The chain carries TRBV7-3 and TRBJ2-3; maybe TRBD2 (6 bases). This CDR3 spans 14 amino acids. Between the trimmed V and J ends, which lost 2 bases and 4 bases, there was a span of 10 bases. Looked up from germline, CDR1 is SGHTA and CDR2 is FQGTGA. CDR3: CASSLGGRPDTQYF. The CDR3 DNA sequence: TGTGCCAGCAGCTTAGGGGGGAGGCCAGATACGCAGTATTTT.

The chain uses TRBV4-2 and TRBJ2-3; 9 bases align to TRBD2. CDR1 LGHNA and CDR2 YNFKEQ come from the germline V gene. This CDR3 has 13 amino acids. The CDR3 DNA follows: TGTGCGGCGGGGGGGCTCTTCCCAGATACGCAGTATTTT. Protein product: CAAGGLFPDTQYF.

The chain has TRBV2 and TRBJ1-1; D is undetermined. This CDR3 is built from 13 residues. Germline-derived CDR1 and CDR2 are SNHLY and FYNNEI. The CDR3 loop is CGAYKKLNTEAFF. The CDR3 region has the DNA TGTGGAGCGTACAAGAAATTGAACACTGAAGCTTTCTTT.

The chain joins TRBV2 to TRBJ2-7, with TRBD2 matching 11 bases. V trimming: 6 bases; J trimming: 4 bases; junction bases outside the gene matches: 5. CDR3 length: 14 residues. Germline V gives CDR1 SNHLY, CDR2 FYNNEI. The CDR3, as DNA: TGTGCCAGCAGGGTACTAGCGGGAGATTACGAGCAGTACTTC. This translates into CASRVLAGDYEQYF.

The chain joins TRBV30 to TRBJ2-2; D possibly corresponds to TRBD2 (6 bases). Trimming removed 3 bases from V and 4 bases from J, with 15 bases in between. The CDR3 has 15 residues. Germline CDR1 reads GTSNPN; CDR2 reads SVGIG (reference sequence). DNA of the CDR3: TGTGCCTGGAGGGGTGGGACTCCGATCACCGGGGAGCTGTTTTTT. It is translated as CAWRGGTPITGELFF.

CDR3: CASSQSGLAGGPSNEQFF. The CDR3 DNA reads TGCGCCAGCAGTCAATCGGGACTAGCGGGAGGGCCTAGTAATGAGCAGTTCTTC. This chain links TRBV23-1 with TRBJ2-1, with 16 bases aligning to TRBD2. TRBV23-1 is identified as an open reading frame with a role that is uncertain. Germline trimming cut 0 bases from V and 7 bases from J; bases unmatched to any gene: 6. The CDR3 sequence is 18 residues long.

The chain combines TRBV27 with TRBJ1-6, with D tentatively TRBD1 (5 bases). Germline V CDR1 and CDR2: MNHEY, SMNVEV (reference sequence). CDR3 size: 15 residues. Trimming took 7 bases from V and 4 from J, leaving 14 bases between them. The CDR3 bases are TGTGCCAGCAAGGGGACGGGGGGGTATAATTCACCCCTCCACTTT. Protein: CASKGTGGYNSPLHF.

The V and J genes are TRBV6-2 or TRBV6-3 and TRBJ2-3, with D possibly TRBD2 on 6 matching bases. The ends were cut back, 2 bases at V and 6 bases at J, with 6 bases in the middle. The CDR3 extends over 12 amino acids. The V gene's germline CDR1 is MNHEY and CDR2 SVGEGT. Written as DNA, the CDR3 is TGTGCCAGCAGTTACGGGAGGGATACGCAGTATTTT. It is translated as CASSYGRDTQYF.

V gene TRBV2 combines with J gene TRBJ2-1; 14 bases are shared with TRBD2. The V and J ends lost 6 bases and 7 bases, in that order; junction bases with no gene match: 5. The germline CDR1 and CDR2 sequences are SNHLY and FYNNEI. The CDR3 totals 15 residues. The CDR3 region has the DNA TGTGCCAGCAGCGGGACTAGCGGGAGATGGAATGAGCAGTTCTTC. It yields the protein CASSGTSGRWNEQFF.

J is TRBJ2-7 and V is TRBV4-1; perhaps TRBD2 as D (7 bases). Germline V lookup: CDR1 MGHRA, CDR2 YSYEKL. V was clipped by 5 bases and J by 5 bases, with 22 bases between them. There are 16 residues in the CDR3. CDR3 DNA: TGCGCCAGCAGCGTACTGCGGTCCAGCGGGGACAACGAGCAGTACTTC. Its translation: CASSVLRSSGDNEQYF.

The chain combines TRBV5-1 with TRBJ2-7, with TRBD2 matching 8 bases. Trimming cost V 0 bases and J 0 bases; bases outside gene matches: 5. This CDR3 has 16 amino acids. Germline lookup yields CDR1 SGHRS and CDR2 YFSETQ. The CDR3 DNA sequence: TGCGCCAGCAGCTTGGACGGCGGGGGGATCTCCTACGAGCAGTACTTC. Encoded protein: CASSLDGGGISYEQYF.